This record concerns one TCR beta chain sequence. What it binds is not known. Memory CD4+ T cells were sorted as CD4+CD45RO+CD25- cells. After constant-region reverse-primer amplification, full-length variable regions underwent semi-nested PCR with Nested Universal Primer A. TCRdb passed the 5' RACE reads through MiXCR, listing each CDR3 protein once. The sample lists approximately 53,000 distinct CDR3 sequences, around 26% occurring once. Study observations and caveats: In terms of TCR gene usage, tumor memory CD4+ T cells clustered together with blood and lymph node memory CD4+ cells, as well as with lymph node naive CD4+ cells. The larger-cohort validation was restricted to a single TCR beta V-J rearrangement rather than whole repertoires.

Sequencing was done on a sample of tumor-infiltrating memory CD4+ T cells sorted from the breast tumor. Indicated subset: memory CD4+ T cells, CD4+CD45RO+CD25-. This TCR was sampled from a female donor with breast cancer.

As DNA, the CDR3 is TGTGCCAGCAGCTCACTCCAAAGGAGGACCTACGAGCAGTACTTC. This encodes CASSSLQRRTYEQYF. The rearrangement links TRBV11-2 to TRBJ2-7, with D possibly matching TRBD2 (5 bases). CDR1 is SGHAT, CDR2 FQNNGV, per germline. This CDR3 region has 15 residues. The V and J ends lost 4 bases and 2 bases respectively, with 15 bases between them.